This TCR beta chain is drawn from a study of blood T cells in healthy people across ages. The CDR3 totals 15 residues. After removal of 4 bases from V and 6 bases from J, the junction contained 8 bases not matched to a gene. Next came a second PCR, run for about 7 to 12 cycles, which used a sample-barcoded 5' primer along with a J-beta primer mix. MiXCR was run by TCRdb on the 5' RACE reads, yielding one entry per CDR3 protein. The sample contains around 500,000 distinct CDR3 sequences, less than 60% of which appear only once. The authors extracted at least 5 micrograms of total RNA per sample. Sequences were obtained from blood. The receptor was derived from a man at least 80 years old in good health. This chain joins TRBV12-3 or TRBV12-4 and TRBJ2-1; 8 bases fit TRBD2. In nucleotides, the CDR3 is TGTGCCAGCAGTTCACCGGGTAGCGGGGCCAATGAGCAGTTCTTC. This codes for CASSSPGSGANEQFF.